This T cell receptor (beta chain) was captured by sequencing in a study of graft-versus-host responses after intestinal transplantation. Study at large: Induction using anti-thymocyte globulin, followed by tacrolimus and steroids for around 3 years, was given to all recipients.

Some clones are missing from TCRdb's copy, which holds only in-frame ones; the method was immunoSEQ multiplex PCR. The sample consists of 90,000 to 130,000 clones, around 93% of them appearing once. A word on this clone: No antigen is known for it. Other DNA sequences in the sample encode the same CDR3.

Between the trimmed V and J ends, which lost 1 base and 4 bases, there was a span of 2 bases. Germline assignment: CDR1 LNHDA and CDR2 SQIVND (reference sequence). The CDR3 has 11 amino acids. Overall study results and limits: When patients had graft-donor T cell macrochimerism, their allografts held high graft-versus-host to host-versus-graft clonal ratios. Marrow from the recipient contained GvH clones, some of which had appeared first in ileum or blood.

The chain links TRBV19 to TRBJ2-7; no clear D gene. The sample in question was unstimulated CD8+ T cells sorted from spleen or lymph node cells, obtained before intestinal transplant. The sequence was collected from a human donor who received an intestinal transplant. The CDR3 DNA reads as TGTGCCAGTAGTATAGGGTACGAGCAGTACTTC. Its translation: CASSIGYEQYF.